What follows is one T cell receptor beta chain and its context. The antigen is unknown. These data originate in a study of a mutant IDH1 vaccine in newly diagnosed glioma. Study details: Once 4-6 weeks had passed after radiotherapy alone, vaccination started, or it started with temozolomide cycles. Therapy received beforehand was radiotherapy, temozolomide, or both, with most patients given both.

Profiling relied on immunoSEQ multiplex PCR, and the TCRdb table lists in-frame clones only, not all of them. The sample lists tens of thousands of clones, roughly 79% occurring once. Documented time point: week 35, safety follow-up. It was 300 ug of mutant IDH1 20-mer peptide that made up each vaccine dose, given with topical imiquimod. Germline loops: CDR1 SEHNR, CDR2 FQNEAQ (reference sequence). V was pared by 2 bases and J by 4 bases, with 8 bases between. The CDR3 is 13 residues long. Study-wide results and caveats: Vaccination elicited immune responses in roughly 93% of patients. Changes in top peripheral clonotypes did not appear linked to pseudoprogression.

The chain recombines TRBV7-9 with TRBJ1-1; D unclear. The material sequenced was PBMCs, taken from a glioma patient whose treatment included an IDH1 peptide vaccine. This TCR came from a woman between 35 and 50 years old with glioma. Some clones in this sample may be carry-over from other donors' samples. This chain's CDR3 is CASSLLATTEAFF. The CDR3 nucleotides read TGTGCCAGCAGCTTATTGGCTACCACTGAAGCTTTCTTT.